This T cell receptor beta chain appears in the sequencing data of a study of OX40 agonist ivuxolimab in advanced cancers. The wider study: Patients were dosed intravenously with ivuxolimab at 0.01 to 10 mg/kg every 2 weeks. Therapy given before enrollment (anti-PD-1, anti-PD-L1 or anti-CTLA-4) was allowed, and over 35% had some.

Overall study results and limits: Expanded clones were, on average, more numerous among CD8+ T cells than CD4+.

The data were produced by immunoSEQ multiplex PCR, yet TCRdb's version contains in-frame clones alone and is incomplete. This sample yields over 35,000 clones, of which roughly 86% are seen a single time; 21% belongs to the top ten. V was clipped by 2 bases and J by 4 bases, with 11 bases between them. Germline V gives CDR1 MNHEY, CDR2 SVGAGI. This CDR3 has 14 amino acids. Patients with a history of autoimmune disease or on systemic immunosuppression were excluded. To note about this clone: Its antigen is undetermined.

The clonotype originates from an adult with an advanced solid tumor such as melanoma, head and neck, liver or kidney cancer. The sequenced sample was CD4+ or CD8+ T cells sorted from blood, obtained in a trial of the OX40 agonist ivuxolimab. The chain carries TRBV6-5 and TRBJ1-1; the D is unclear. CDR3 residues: CASSYTSKFTEAFF. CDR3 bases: TGTGCCAGCAGTTACACGTCAAAGTTCACTGAAGCTTTCTTT.